This TCR beta chain is from a study of T cell responses to AZD1222 COVID-19 vaccine. The method was immunoSEQ multiplex PCR; TCRdb's version includes in-frame clones alone and lacks a portion of them. The sample lists approximately 69,000 clones, roughly 83% occurring once. In germline, CDR1 is SNHLY, CDR2 FYNNEI. After removal of 5 bases from V and 9 bases from J, the junction contained 12 bases not matched to a gene. CDR3 size: 16 residues. Notes on the study in general: Baseline serology detected seropositivity in only six AZD1222 recipients. Breadth and depth of Spike-specific TCRs rose after two AZD1222 doses. Donors were largely white British and mainly female; clonal diversity was possibly underestimated.

Comments on this clone: Its specificity is not known.

The chain couples TRBV2 to TRBJ2-1; TRBD1 matches at 11 bases. The TCR comes from an adult who received the AZD1222 COVID-19 vaccine. Material: peripheral blood, obtained 28 days after the second AZD1222 dose. CDR3 nucleotide sequence: TGTGCCAGCAGTTTATCCGGGACAGGGGGTTCGGTTGAGCAGTTCTTC. Amino acids: CASSLSGTGGSVEQFF.